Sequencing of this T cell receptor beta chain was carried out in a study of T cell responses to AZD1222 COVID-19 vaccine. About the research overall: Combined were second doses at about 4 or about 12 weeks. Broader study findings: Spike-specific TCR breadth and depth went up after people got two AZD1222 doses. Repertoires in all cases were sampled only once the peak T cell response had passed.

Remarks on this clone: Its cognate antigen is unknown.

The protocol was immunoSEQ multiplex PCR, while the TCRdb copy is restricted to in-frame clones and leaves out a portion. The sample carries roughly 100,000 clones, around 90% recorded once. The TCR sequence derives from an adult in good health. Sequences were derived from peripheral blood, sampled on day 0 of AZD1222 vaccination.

DNA of the CDR3: TGTGCCAGCAGGGAACCGGGTAGGGGCGGGGAAAAACTGTTTTTT. It encodes CASREPGRGGEKLFF. The V call is TRBV6-6, the J call TRBJ1-4, with D maybe TRBD1 (5 bases). V lost 6 bases to trimming and J lost 8 bases, with 19 bases between them. CDR1 and CDR2 from the germline V gene are MNHNY and SVGAGI (reference sequence). This CDR3 contains 15 residues.